The T cell receptor beta chain under discussion was sequenced for a study of neurological immune-mediated disorders. General study points: No expanded-clone CDR3 amino acid sequence recurred across subjects, suggesting private TCR-beta repertoires.

Time point: longitudinal time-point 2. Healthy control participants comprised blood bank volunteers in Maryland, USA. Source material was 2 million unsorted PBMCs, stored at -80 °C in RNAlater. CDR1 and CDR2 (germline): SGHDT, YYEEEE. CDR3 length: 12 residues. The V gene lost 4 bases and the J gene lost 9 bases, with 11 bases spanning the gap. In this sample, this clonotype turned up a few times. Its matching antigen is unknown. Synthesis of cDNA was accomplished via 5'RACE employing 10-nucleotide random UMIs. TCRdb independently ran MiXCR on the 5' RACE reads; one entry per CDR3 protein. Of some 30,000 distinct CDR3 sequences in the sample, 10% to 15% were seen once.

The chain has TRBV5-6 and TRBJ2-1; no clear D. Sequenced material: PBMCs. This clonotype originated in a woman aged 40-49 years in good health. This CDR3 is CASSLSLPEQFF. DNA for the CDR3: TGTGCCAGCAGCCTTAGTCTGCCTGAGCAGTTCTTC.